The 11 T cell receptor beta chains below were found in one sample sequenced in a study of post-analysis software for immune sequencing data. Study outcomes and limitations: Relative to controls, patients had roughly five TRBV segments at higher frequency, with TRBV5-6, TRBV5-1 and TRBV20-1 among these.

The antigens these receptors bind are not known. Unique molecular identifiers tagged the TCR beta cDNA libraries. TCRdb independently ran MiXCR on the PCR reads; one entry per CDR3 protein. The sample includes approximately 730,000 distinct CDR3 sequences, 30% of them seen just once. Sequencing used blood. The receptor source for this set is a girl aged 5-17 years with multiple sclerosis.

Comment on this clonotype: At one end the junction does not follow the germline gene, possibly because of a read error. The V and J genes are TRBV5-8 and TRBJ2-5; possible D gene TRBD1, 5 bases. This CDR3 contains 15 residues. Germline CDR1 reads SGHTS; CDR2 reads YDEGEE. The chain's CDR3 is CAGSWAGQGRETQYF. CDR3 nucleotides: TGTGCCGGCAGCTGGGCCGGGCAGGGCCGAGAGACCCAGTACTTC. The variable domain in full, completed from reference TRBV5-8 and TRBJ2-5, reads EAGVTQSPTHLIKTRGQQATLRCSPISGHTSVYWYQQALGLGLQFLLWYDEGEERNRGNFPPRFSGRQFPNYSSELNVNALELEDSALYLCAGSWAGQGRETQYFGPGTRLLVL.

Notes on this clonotype: The junction does not match germline at one end; this may be a read error. The chain employs TRBV5-1 and TRBJ1-2, with D perhaps matching TRBD1 (5 bases). This CDR3 comprises 15 residues. Germline-derived CDR1 and CDR2 are SGHRS and YFSETQ. The CDR3 coding sequence is TGCACCAGCAGCTTGGAAGGGGCGCGTAACTATGGCTACACCTTC. Its translation: CTSSLEGARNYGYTF.

The chain joins TRBV6-1 to TRBJ2-1; 10 nucleotides agree with TRBD2. Germline CDR1 reads MNHNS; CDR2 reads SASEGT. CDR3 length: 15 amino acids. Trimming removed 3 bases from V and 9 bases from J; junction bases left unmatched: 8. The CDR3 bases are TGTGCCAGCAGTGAGGCGAGCGGGGGGGCTCGTGAGCAGTTCTTC. This encodes CASSEASGGAREQFF.

About this clonotype: The junction does not match germline at one end; this may be a read error. The gene calls are TRBV5-1 and TRBJ2-3; D is tentatively TRBD1 or TRBD2 (5 bases each). Looked up from germline, CDR1 is SGHRS and CDR2 is YFSETQ. This CDR3 has 15 residues. This chain's CDR3 is CAGSWSGPSTDTQYF. The CDR3 DNA follows: TGCGCCGGCAGCTGGTCGGGACCCAGCACAGATACGCAGTATTTT.

This clonotype was observed a handful of times. This chain connects TRBV20-1 to TRBJ1-5, with D possibly matching TRBD1 (5 bases). Trimming cost V 3 bases and J 4 bases, with 13 bases left between them. The V gene's germline CDR1 is DFQATT and CDR2 SNEGSKA (reference sequence). This CDR3 has 14 amino acids. The CDR3 loop reads CSARITGSNQPQHF. CDR3 nucleotides: TGCAGTGCTAGGATTACAGGCTCTAATCAGCCCCAGCATTTT.

In regard to this clonotype: A junction boundary mismatches the germline segment, possibly from a read error. The gene calls are TRBV12-3 or TRBV12-4 and TRBJ2-3, with D possibly TRBD2 on 5 matching bases. The CDR3 spans 16 residues. Written as DNA, the CDR3 is TGTGCCGGCAGTAGCCCGAGCGGAGAGTTAGGAGATACGCAGTATTTT. Protein product: CAGSSPSGELGDTQYF.

This sequence joins TRBV15 and TRBJ2-7, with 7 bases aligning to TRBD1. The length of the CDR3 is 14 residues. Germline trimming cut 5 bases from V and 6 bases from J; bases unmatched to any gene: 10. The germline V gene has CDR1 LNHNV and CDR2 YYDKDF (reference sequence). In DNA, the CDR3 is TGTGCCACCAGCGTACGACAGGGTTCAAGCGAGCAGTACTTC. It is translated as CATSVRQGSSEQYF.

The rearrangement joins TRBV12-3 or TRBV12-4 to TRBJ2-4; unclear D gene. There are 15 residues in the CDR3. Trimming removed 6 bases at V and 3 bases at J, with 15 bases between. CDR3 in amino acids: CASSPARAHKNIQYF. CDR3 DNA sequence: TGTGCCAGCAGCCCGGCCCGAGCTCACAAAAACATTCAGTACTTC.

This clonotype appeared many times. Written as DNA, the CDR3 is TGCGCCAGCAGCCAAGTTTTGGGGCAGAGCTATGGCTACACCTTC. Translated: CASSQVLGQSYGYTF. The chain couples TRBV4-1 to TRBJ1-2, with D possibly being TRBD1 (5 bases). The V end lost 1 base, the J end lost 4 bases, and 13 bases lay between the germline ends. CDR3 length equals 15 residues. Germline CDR1 and CDR2: MGHRA and YSYEKL.

There are many counts of this clonotype. The chain carries TRBV5-1 and TRBJ2-1, with no clear D. Trimming took 0 bases from V and 3 from J, leaving 7 bases between them. The CDR3 is 14 amino acids. From germline, CDR1 is SGHRS and CDR2 YFSETQ. The DNA for the CDR3 is TGCGCCAGCAGCTTGGTTGGTAACTACAATGAGCAGTTCTTC. This codes for CASSLVGNYNEQFF.

This clonotype was counted a few times. V usage is TRBV9 and J usage is TRBJ2-7, with TRBD2 identical over 13 bases. The CDR3 loop spans 16 amino acids. The V segment lost 0 bases and the J segment 0 bases; nucleotides outside the gene matches: 0. Germline V CDR1 and CDR2: SGDLS, YYNGEE. This CDR3 is CASSVGTSGSSYEQYF. The CDR3 nucleotides are TGTGCCAGCAGCGTAGGGACTAGCGGGAGCTCCTACGAGCAGTACTTC.